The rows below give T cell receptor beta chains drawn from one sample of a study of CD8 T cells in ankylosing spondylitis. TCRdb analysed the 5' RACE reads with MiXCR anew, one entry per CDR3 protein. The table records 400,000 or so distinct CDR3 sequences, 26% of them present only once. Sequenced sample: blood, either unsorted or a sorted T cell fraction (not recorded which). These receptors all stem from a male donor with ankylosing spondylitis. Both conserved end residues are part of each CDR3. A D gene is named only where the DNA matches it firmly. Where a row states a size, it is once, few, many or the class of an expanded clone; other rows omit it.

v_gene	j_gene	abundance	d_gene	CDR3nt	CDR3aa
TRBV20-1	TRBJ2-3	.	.	TGCAGTGCTAGACCCCTTGAAAGCACAGATACGCAGTATTTT	CSARPLESTDTQYF
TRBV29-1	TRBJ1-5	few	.	TGCAGCGTTGGGGGTAGCAATCAGCCCCAGCATTTT	CSVGGSNQPQHF
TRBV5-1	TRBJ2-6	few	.	TGCGCCAGCAGCTTGCAGAGCTCTGGGGCCAACGTCCTGACTTTC	CASSLQSSGANVLTF
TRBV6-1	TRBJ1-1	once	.	TGTGCCAGCAGTGATGGCGGGAGGGTAAACACTGAAGCTTTCTTT	CASSDGGRVNTEAFF
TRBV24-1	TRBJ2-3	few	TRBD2	TGTGCCACCAGTGACAACCTAGCGGGAGGGACAGATACGCAGTATTTT	CATSDNLAGGTDTQYF
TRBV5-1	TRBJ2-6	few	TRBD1	TGCGCCAGCAGCCCGGGACAGGGGAGCTCTGGGGCCAACGTCCTGACTTTC	CASSPGQGSSGANVLTF
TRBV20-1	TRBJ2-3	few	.	TGCAGTGCTGAGACTTGGGGGGCGGATACGCAGTATTTT	CSAETWGADTQYF
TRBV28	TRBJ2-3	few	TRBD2	TGTGCCAGCAGTTCCCCGGGACTAGCGGGAGGAGATACGCAGTATTTT	CASSSPGLAGGDTQYF
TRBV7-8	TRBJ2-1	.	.	TGTGCCAGCAGCCCAAAGACTAGTTCCACCTCCTACAATGAGCAGTTCTTC	CASSPKTSSTSYNEQFF
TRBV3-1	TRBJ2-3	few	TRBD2	TGTGCCAGCAGTGGGGTGAGCGGGAGTATGACAGATACGCAGTATTTT	CASSGVSGSMTDTQYF
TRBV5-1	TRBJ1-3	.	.	TGCGCCAGCACCAATTCTGGGCTAGGCTCTGGAAACACCATATATTTT	CASTNSGLGSGNTIYF
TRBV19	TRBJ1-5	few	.	TGTGCCAGTAGTATAGCGCTCACTCAGCCCCAGCATTTT	CASSIALTQPQHF
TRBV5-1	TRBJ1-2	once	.	TGCGCCAGCAGCTTGGTTTCGGGGAGTAACTATGGCTACACCTTC	CASSLVSGSNYGYTF
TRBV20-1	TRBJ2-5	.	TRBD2	TGCAGTGTCCCCATTGTAGCGGGAGAGACCCAGTACTTC	CSVPIVAGETQYF
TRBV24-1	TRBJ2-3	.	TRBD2	TGTGCCACCAGTCATACTAGCGGGAGTACAGATACGCAGTATTTT	CATSHTSGSTDTQYF
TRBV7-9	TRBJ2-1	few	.	TGTGCCAGCAGCCACCGTTTAGCGGCCCCTAACAATGAGCAGTTCTTC	CASSHRLAAPNNEQFF
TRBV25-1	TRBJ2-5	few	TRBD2	TGTGCCAGCAGGGCCATAGCGGGACGAGAGACCCAGTACTTC	CASRAIAGRETQYF
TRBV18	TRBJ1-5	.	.	TGTGCCAGCTCACCCCCAGGGGTAAGCAATCAGCCCCAGCATTTT	CASSPPGVSNQPQHF
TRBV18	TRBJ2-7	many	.	TGTGCCAGCTCATCGGGCGGCGGGGAGCAGTACTTC	CASSSGGGEQYF
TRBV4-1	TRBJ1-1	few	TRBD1	TGCGCCAGCAGTAAACAGGGGGCTTATACTGAAGCTTTCTTT	CASSKQGAYTEAFF
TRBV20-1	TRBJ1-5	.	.	TGCAGTGCTAGTGAGGGACGGGAGACTCAGCCCCAGCATTTT	CSASEGRETQPQHF
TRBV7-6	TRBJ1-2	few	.	TGTGCCAGCAGCTTAGACAGAACGGGTGGCTACACCTTC	CASSLDRTGGYTF
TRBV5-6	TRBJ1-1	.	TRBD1	TGTGCCAGCAGCAGACAGGGGTTAAATTGGAACACTGAAGCTTTCTTT	CASSRQGLNWNTEAFF
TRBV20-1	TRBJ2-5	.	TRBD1	TGCAGTGCTTATCGGGACAGGGTGGGAGAGACCCAGTACTTC	CSAYRDRVGETQYF